This T cell receptor (beta chain) was recorded in a study of radiotherapy plus CTLA-4 blockade in lung cancer. Generated by immunoSEQ multiplex PCR, the TCRdb table keeps only in-frame clones and is missing some. The sample holds under 55,000 clones, 79% seen once. From germline, CDR1 is MNHNS and CDR2 SASEGT. The CDR3 loop spans 16 amino acids. V gave up 4 bases and J gave up 2 bases, with 17 bases separating them. This clone was detected a few times. Sequences were derived from peripheral blood, sampled from a patient treated with radiotherapy plus ipilimumab. The chain has TRBV6-1 and TRBJ2-5; D ambiguous. The clonotype comes from a human donor with non-small cell lung cancer who had a partial response to radiotherapy plus ipilimumab. The CDR3 sequence is CASSGEVALSQETQYF. CDR3 sequence (DNA): TGTGCCAGCAGTGGCGAGGTAGCTCTATCGCAAGAGACCCAGTACTTC.